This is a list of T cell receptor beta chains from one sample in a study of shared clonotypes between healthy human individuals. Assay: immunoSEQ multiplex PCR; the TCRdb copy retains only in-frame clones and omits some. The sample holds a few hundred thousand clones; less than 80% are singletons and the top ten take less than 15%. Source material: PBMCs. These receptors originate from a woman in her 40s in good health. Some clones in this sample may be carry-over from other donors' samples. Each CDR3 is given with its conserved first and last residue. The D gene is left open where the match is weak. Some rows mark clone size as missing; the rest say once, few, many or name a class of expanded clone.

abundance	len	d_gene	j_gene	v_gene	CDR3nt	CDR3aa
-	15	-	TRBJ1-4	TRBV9	TGTGCCAGCGGCCTTGGGGCTGCAACTAATGAAAAACTGTTTTTT	CASGLGAATNEKLFF
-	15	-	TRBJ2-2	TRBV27	TGTGCCAGCAGTAGCCTCCTACTTAACACCGGGGAGCTGTTTTTT	CASSSLLLNTGELFF
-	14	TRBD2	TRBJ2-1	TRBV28	TGTGCCAGCAGTCCCTCTAGCGGGGTCGGTGAGCAGTTCTTC	CASSPSSGVGEQFF
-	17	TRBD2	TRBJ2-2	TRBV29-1	TGCAGCGTTGTCCTTAGCGGGAGGCCCAAGGCGGCCGGGGAGCTGTTTTTT	CSVVLSGRPKAAGELFF
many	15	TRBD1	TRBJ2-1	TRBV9	TGTGCCAGCAGCCCCCGGGACAGGGTGTACAATGAGCAGTTCTTC	CASSPRDRVYNEQFF
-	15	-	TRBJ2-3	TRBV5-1	TGCGCCAGCAGCTTGGGGGGTCAGACCACAGATACGCAGTATTTT	CASSLGGQTTDTQYF
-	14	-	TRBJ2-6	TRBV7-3	TGTGCCAGCAGCCCCGCGAACTCGGCCAACGTCCTGACTTTC	CASSPANSANVLTF
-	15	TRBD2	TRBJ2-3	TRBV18	TGTGCCAGCTCAGCGCTTAGCGGGAACACAGATACGCAGTATTTT	CASSALSGNTDTQYF
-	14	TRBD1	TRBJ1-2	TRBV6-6	TGTGCCAGCAGCCCAGGGGACAGCAACTATGGCTACACCTTC	CASSPGDSNYGYTF
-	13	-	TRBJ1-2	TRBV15	TGTGCCACCAGCAGAGGTCAGGATAGGGGCTACACCTTC	CATSRGQDRGYTF
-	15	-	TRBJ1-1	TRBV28	TGTGCCACCGGGACCGGGGGGGGGTTTAACACTGAAGCTTTCTTT	CATGTGGGFNTEAFF
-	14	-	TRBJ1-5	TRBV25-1	TGTGCCAGCAGTGACGGACAGCCAAATCAGCCCCAGCATTTT	CASSDGQPNQPQHF
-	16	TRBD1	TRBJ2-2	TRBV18	TGTGCCAGCTCGCCACAGGGGGCATCGAACACCGGGGAGCTGTTTTTT	CASSPQGASNTGELFF
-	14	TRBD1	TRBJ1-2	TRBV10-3	TGTGCCAGCAGCACCACAGGGGTTAACTATGGCTACACCTTC	CASSTTGVNYGYTF
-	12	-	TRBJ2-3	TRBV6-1	TGTGCCAGTAACCCAGGGATAGATACGCAGTATTTT	CASNPGIDTQYF
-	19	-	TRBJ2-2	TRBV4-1	TGCGCCAGCAGCCAAGATAGGAGGGCGCGGCTCAAGAACACCGGGGAGCTGTTTTTT	CASSQDRRARLKNTGELFF
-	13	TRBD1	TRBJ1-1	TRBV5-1	TGCGCCAGCAGCCCACAGGGGCACACTGAAGCTTTCTTT	CASSPQGHTEAFF
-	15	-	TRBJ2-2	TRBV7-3	TGTGCCAGCAGCTTTTCAGGCCAGGGGACCGGGGAGCTGTTTTTT	CASSFSGQGTGELFF
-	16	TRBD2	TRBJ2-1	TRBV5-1	TGCGCCAGCAGCCCCCGGGGGGGAGGCGTCGCGGTTGAGCAGTTCTTC	CASSPRGGGVAVEQFF
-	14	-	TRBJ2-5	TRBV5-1	TGCGCCAGCAGCTTGGTTGTAGGGGATGTGACCCAGTACTTC	CASSLVVGDVTQYF
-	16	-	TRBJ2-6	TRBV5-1	TGCGCCAGCAGCGTTTCAGGGACGGCTGGGGCCAACGTCCTGACTTTC	CASSVSGTAGANVLTF